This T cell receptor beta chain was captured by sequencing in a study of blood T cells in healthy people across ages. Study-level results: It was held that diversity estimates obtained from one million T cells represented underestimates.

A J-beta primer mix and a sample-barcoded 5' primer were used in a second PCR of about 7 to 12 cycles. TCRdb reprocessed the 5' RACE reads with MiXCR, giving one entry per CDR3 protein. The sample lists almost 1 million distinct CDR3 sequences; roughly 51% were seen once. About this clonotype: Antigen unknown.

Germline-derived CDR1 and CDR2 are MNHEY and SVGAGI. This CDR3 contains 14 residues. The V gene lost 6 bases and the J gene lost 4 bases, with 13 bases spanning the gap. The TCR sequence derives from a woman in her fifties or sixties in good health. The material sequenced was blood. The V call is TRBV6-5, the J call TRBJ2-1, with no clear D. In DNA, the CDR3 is TGTGCCAGCAGAGCAGACGCCGGTTACAATGAGCAGTTCTTC. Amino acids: CASRADAGYNEQFF.